Listed below are T cell receptor beta chains from one sample, sequenced in a study of breast tumors, draining lymph nodes, adjacent tissues. TCRdb re-derived calls from the multiplex PCR reads in MiXCR, one entry per CDR3 protein. The data contain fewer than 25,000 distinct CDR3 sequences, about 61% of them singletons. Sequenced sample: tumor-adjacent breast tissue. These TCRs come from a female donor with breast cancer. Some clones in this sample may be carry-over from other donors' samples. CDR3s include the opening cysteine and the closing phenylalanine or tryptophan. Each record gives: J gene, clone size, D gene, V gene, CDR3 DNA, CDR3 protein. D genes are given only for firm matches. Size is stated for part of the rows, as once, few or many counts, or as a class when the clone is expanded.

J: TRBJ1-2
size: -
D: -
V: TRBV20-1
DNA: TGCAGTGCTATGGAACTTAACTATGGCTACACCTTC
CDR3: CSAMELNYGYTF

J: TRBJ2-7
size: many
D: TRBD2
V: TRBV6-5
DNA: TGTGCCAGCAGTCCGCTTAGCGGGGGGACTCTCTACGAGCAGTACTTC
CDR3: CASSPLSGGTLYEQYF

J: TRBJ1-6
size: -
D: -
V: TRBV6-5
DNA: TGTGCCAGCAGGGGACGGACAAATTCACCCCTCCACTTT
CDR3: CASRGRTNSPLHF

J: TRBJ2-6
size: -
D: TRBD2
V: TRBV19
DNA: TGTGCCAGTACCTCTAGCGGGAGGGCCTCTGGGGCCAACGTCCTGACTTTC
CDR3: CASTSSGRASGANVLTF

J: TRBJ2-3
size: many
D: -
V: TRBV20-1
DNA: TGCAGTGCTAGAGATTCGACTAGCACAGATACGCAGTATTTT
CDR3: CSARDSTSTDTQYF

J: TRBJ2-7
size: -
D: -
V: TRBV7-7
DNA: TGTGCTAGCAGCCCAGGGGAGGGCTTATACGAGCAGTACTTC
CDR3: CASSPGEGLYEQYF

J: TRBJ2-2
size: many
D: -
V: TRBV5-8
DNA: TGTGCCAGCAGCAACCAGGGGGGGACCGGGGAGCTGTTTTTT
CDR3: CASSNQGGTGELFF

J: TRBJ2-3
size: -
D: -
V: TRBV24-1
DNA: TGTGCCACCAGTATAGCCGGGACTTTCACAGATACGCAGTATTTT
CDR3: CATSIAGTFTDTQYF

J: TRBJ2-7
size: few
D: TRBD2
V: TRBV4-2
DNA: TGTGCCAGCAGACCACTAGCGGGGGGGGAAGGACGGGAGCAGTACTTC
CDR3: CASRPLAGGEGREQYF

J: TRBJ1-2
size: -
D: TRBD1
V: TRBV5-1
DNA: TGCGCCAGCAGCGCATGGACAGGGGAAGGCTACACCTTC
CDR3: CASSAWTGEGYTF

J: TRBJ2-1
size: many
D: -
V: TRBV6-4
DNA: TGTGCCAGCAGTCACTCGAACAGTCCCCTGAAATTC
CDR3: CASSHSNSPLKF

J: TRBJ1-6
size: -
D: TRBD1
V: TRBV29-1
DNA: TGCAGCGACGCGACCGGGACAGCTTCACCCCTCCACTTT
CDR3: CSDATGTASPLHF

J: TRBJ2-5
size: many
D: -
V: TRBV3-1
DNA: TGTGCCAGCATCCCGATCGGAGAAGAGACCCAGTACTTC
CDR3: CASIPIGEETQYF

J: TRBJ2-1
size: -
D: -
V: TRBV20-1
DNA: -
CDR3: CSARSPAIWLHLRFGDQANNEQFF

J: TRBJ2-7
size: medium-sized
D: TRBD2
V: TRBV4-2
DNA: TGTGCCAGCAGCCCACTAGCGGGGGGCTCCTACGAGCAGTACTTC
CDR3: CASSPLAGGSYEQYF

J: TRBJ2-5
size: -
D: -
V: TRBV24-1
DNA: TGTGCCACCAGTGATCCTAGGGCCTCCCTTGGGGAGACCCAGTACTTC
CDR3: CATSDPRASLGETQYF

J: TRBJ1-2
size: large
D: TRBD1
V: TRBV6-1
DNA: TGTGCCAGCAGTGAAGGGACAGGGCTCTATGGCTACACCTTC
CDR3: CASSEGTGLYGYTF

J: TRBJ2-2
size: medium-sized
D: -
V: TRBV2
DNA: TGTGCCAGCAGTGAAGTTAGAGTAACCGGGGAGCTGTTTTTT
CDR3: CASSEVRVTGELFF

J: TRBJ1-2
size: medium-sized
D: -
V: TRBV9
DNA: TGTGCCAGCAGCCTCGGGGGCAGCGCCTCTAACTATGGCTACACCTTC
CDR3: CASSLGGSASNYGYTF

J: TRBJ1-5
size: medium-sized
D: -
V: TRBV12-3/TRBV12-4
DNA: TGTGCCAGCAGTCCGATATTAGGCAATCAGCCCCAGCATTTT
CDR3: CASSPILGNQPQHF

J: TRBJ2-2
size: many
D: TRBD1
V: TRBV6-5
DNA: TGTGCCAGCAGAAGGGACAGCACCGGGGAGCTGTTTTTT
CDR3: CASRRDSTGELFF

J: TRBJ2-2
size: -
D: -
V: TRBV20-1
DNA: TGCAGTGCTAGCAGCTTAGAATCTGGTATCACCGGGGAGCTGTTTTTT
CDR3: CSASSLESGITGELFF

J: TRBJ1-2
size: -
D: TRBD1
V: TRBV13
DNA: TGTGCCAGCAGCTTAGTTTCCGGGACAGTCTATGGCTACACCTTC
CDR3: CASSLVSGTVYGYTF

J: TRBJ2-3
size: few
D: -
V: TRBV7-8
DNA: TGTGCCAGCAGCTTAATGGGCTCCACAGATACGCAGTATTTT
CDR3: CASSLMGSTDTQYF

J: TRBJ2-1
size: many
D: TRBD2
V: TRBV6-5
DNA: TGTGCCAGCAGTCACTCCCCCAGGGTCGTTAGCGGGGTACAGCATGAGCAGTTCTTC
CDR3: CASSHSPRVVSGVQHEQFF

J: TRBJ2-7
size: -
D: -
V: TRBV20-1
DNA: TGCAGTGCTACCAAATACGAGCAGTACTTC
CDR3: CSATKYEQYF

J: TRBJ1-2
size: medium-sized
D: TRBD1
V: TRBV5-8
DNA: TGTGCCAGCAGCTTGGGACAGGGTCGCTATGGCTACACCTTC
CDR3: CASSLGQGRYGYTF

J: TRBJ2-5
size: -
D: TRBD2
V: TRBV20-1
DNA: TGCAGTGCTGGCCTAGCGGGGGAAGAGACCCAGTACTTC
CDR3: CSAGLAGEETQYF

J: TRBJ2-3
size: -
D: TRBD2
V: TRBV3-1
DNA: TGTGCCAGCAGAGGGACTAGCGGGACCTTCACAGATACGCAGTATTTT
CDR3: CASRGTSGTFTDTQYF

J: TRBJ2-3
size: medium-sized
D: TRBD2
V: TRBV7-9
DNA: TGTGCCAGCAGCTTCCTTAGCGGGAGGGGGACAGATACGCAGTATTTT
CDR3: CASSFLSGRGTDTQYF

J: TRBJ2-4
size: many
D: TRBD1
V: TRBV2
DNA: TGTGCCAGCAGCAATCAGGGGGCTAAAAACATTCAGTACTTC
CDR3: CASSNQGAKNIQYF

J: TRBJ2-7
size: -
D: TRBD2
V: TRBV7-2
DNA: TGTGCCAGCAGCTTAGGGGGGGGGAGAAACGAGCAGTACTTC
CDR3: CASSLGGGRNEQYF

J: TRBJ1-2
size: -
D: TRBD1
V: TRBV29-1
DNA: TGCAGCGTTGGGGACAGGGTGGACTATGGCTACACCTTC
CDR3: CSVGDRVDYGYTF

J: TRBJ2-7
size: many
D: TRBD1
V: TRBV6-1
DNA: TGTGCCAGCAGTCAACTCGGGACAGTGGCCGAGCAGTACTTC
CDR3: CASSQLGTVAEQYF

J: TRBJ2-3
size: -
D: TRBD2
V: TRBV20-1
DNA: TGCAGTGCTCGACGGGGACTAGCGGGTAGTCGGACAGATACGCAGTATTTT
CDR3: CSARRGLAGSRTDTQYF

J: TRBJ1-5
size: -
D: -
V: TRBV7-2
DNA: TGTGCCAGCAGCTTAGGGAGGGAACATAATCAGCCCCAGCATTTT
CDR3: CASSLGREHNQPQHF

J: TRBJ2-3
size: -
D: TRBD2
V: TRBV12-3/TRBV12-4
DNA: TGTGCCAGCAGCTCGGGACTACGCACAGATACGCAGTATTTT
CDR3: CASSSGLRTDTQYF

J: TRBJ2-7
size: -
D: TRBD2
V: TRBV7-9
DNA: TGTGCCAGCAGCCCCCTAGCGGGAAGCTACGAGCAGTACTTC
CDR3: CASSPLAGSYEQYF

J: TRBJ2-7
size: -
D: TRBD2
V: TRBV15
DNA: TGTGCCACCAGCTGGACTAGCGGCTCCTACGAGCAGTACTTC
CDR3: CATSWTSGSYEQYF

J: TRBJ2-1
size: -
D: TRBD1
V: TRBV20-1
DNA: TGCAGTGCTAGAGGGTGGGACAGGGATATTGATGAGCAGTTCTTC
CDR3: CSARGWDRDIDEQFF

J: TRBJ2-3
size: few
D: -
V: TRBV7-9
DNA: TGTGCCAGCAGCTTAGGCGGACAGTTCACAGATACGCAGTATTTT
CDR3: CASSLGGQFTDTQYF

J: TRBJ2-3
size: -
D: -
V: TRBV2
DNA: TGTGCCAGCAGTGACCCCGACAGAAGCACAGATACGCAGTATTTT
CDR3: CASSDPDRSTDTQYF

J: TRBJ2-3
size: many
D: TRBD2
V: TRBV2
DNA: TGTGCCACCAAACTAGCGCCCCTCACAGATACGCAGTATTTT
CDR3: CATKLAPLTDTQYF

J: TRBJ2-7
size: -
D: TRBD1
V: TRBV4-1
DNA: TGCGCCAGCAGCCAGACGACAGGGGGCCTCTCCGAGCAGTACTTC
CDR3: CASSQTTGGLSEQYF

J: TRBJ1-2
size: -
D: TRBD1
V: TRBV5-6
DNA: TGTGCCAGCAGCTACGGACAGGGGACGATCTATGGCTACACCTTC
CDR3: CASSYGQGTIYGYTF

J: TRBJ1-2
size: many
D: -
V: TRBV6-5
DNA: TGTGCCGCCGGGCACTATGGCTACACCTTC
CDR3: CAAGHYGYTF

J: TRBJ2-7
size: few
D: TRBD2
V: TRBV19
DNA: TGTGCCAGTAGTGCGGGGGACCCCTACGAGCAGTACTTC
CDR3: CASSAGDPYEQYF

J: TRBJ1-6
size: -
D: -
V: TRBV19
DNA: TGTGCCAGTAACCAAGCCAGCCTCCCCCTCCACTTT
CDR3: CASNQASLPLHF

J: TRBJ2-5
size: -
D: -
V: TRBV2
DNA: TGTGCCAGGCAGGTCCAAGAGACCCAGTACTTC
CDR3: CARQVQETQYF

J: TRBJ1-6
size: few
D: -
V: TRBV7-2
DNA: TGTGCCAGCAGCTTAGCTCTCCTTACCGGTTCACCCCTCCACTTT
CDR3: CASSLALLTGSPLHF

J: TRBJ2-5
size: -
D: -
V: TRBV18
DNA: TGTGCCAGCTCACCAGGGACTGAACAAGAGACCCAGTACTTC
CDR3: CASSPGTEQETQYF